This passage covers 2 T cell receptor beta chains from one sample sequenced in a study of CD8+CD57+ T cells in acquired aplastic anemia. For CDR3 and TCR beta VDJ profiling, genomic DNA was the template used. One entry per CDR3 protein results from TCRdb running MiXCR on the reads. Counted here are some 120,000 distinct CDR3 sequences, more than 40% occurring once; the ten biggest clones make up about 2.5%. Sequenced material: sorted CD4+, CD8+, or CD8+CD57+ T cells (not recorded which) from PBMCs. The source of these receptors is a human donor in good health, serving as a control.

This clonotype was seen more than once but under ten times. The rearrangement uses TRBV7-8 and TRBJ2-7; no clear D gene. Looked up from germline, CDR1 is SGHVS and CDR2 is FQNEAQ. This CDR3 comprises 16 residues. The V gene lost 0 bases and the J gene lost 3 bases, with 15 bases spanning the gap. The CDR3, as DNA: TGTGCCAGCAGCTTAGCGAGTACAGCCCTGAACTACGAGCAGTACTTC. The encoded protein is CASSLASTALNYEQYF.

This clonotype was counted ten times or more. CDR3 region: CSASHGQRPGEQYF. CDR3 in DNA: TGCAGTGCTAGCCACGGACAGCGGCCAGGCGAGCAGTACTTC. The chain has TRBV20-1 and TRBJ2-7; tentative D call: TRBD1 (6 bases). This CDR3 contains 14 residues. V shed 3 bases and J shed 6 bases, with 18 bases lying between them. Germline V gene sequence: CDR1 DFQATT, CDR2 SNEGSKA (reference sequence).